This T cell receptor beta chain stems from a study of T cell responses to AZD1222 COVID-19 vaccine. Some clones are missing from TCRdb's copy, which holds only in-frame ones; the method was immunoSEQ multiplex PCR. The data contain about 50,000 clones, around three quarters of them seen just once; the ten biggest clones take up roughly 6.6%. CDR3 length: 15 residues. Trimming took 3 bases from V and 0 from J, leaving 9 bases between them. Germline loops: CDR1 LGHNA, CDR2 YNFKEQ. V is TRBV4-2 and J is TRBJ1-5; no reliable D call. Sequences were derived from peripheral blood, sampled on day 0 of AZD1222 vaccination. This clonotype was sampled from an adult in good health. CDR3 region: CASSQIGRSNQPQHF. The CDR3 DNA is TGTGCCAGCAGCCAGATCGGACGTAGCAATCAGCCCCAGCATTTT.